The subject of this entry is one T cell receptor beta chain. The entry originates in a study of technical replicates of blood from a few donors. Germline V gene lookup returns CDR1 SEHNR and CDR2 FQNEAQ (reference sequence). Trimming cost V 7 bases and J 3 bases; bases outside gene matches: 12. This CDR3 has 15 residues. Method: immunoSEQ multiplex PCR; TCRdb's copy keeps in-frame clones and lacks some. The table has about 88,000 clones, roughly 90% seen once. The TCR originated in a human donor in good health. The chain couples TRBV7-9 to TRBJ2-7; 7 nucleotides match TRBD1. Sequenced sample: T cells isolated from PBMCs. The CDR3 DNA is TGTGCCAGCACCAAACCCCAGGGGGTTTACTACGAGCAGTACTTC. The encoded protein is CASTKPQGVYYEQYF.